The 10 T cell receptor beta chains in this list originate from one sample, sequenced in a study of blood T cells in healthy people across ages. Next came a second PCR, run for about 7 to 12 cycles, which used a sample-barcoded 5' primer along with a J-beta primer mix. TCRdb re-called the 5' RACE reads through MiXCR, storing one row per CDR3 protein. Counted here are about 900,000 distinct CDR3 sequences, approximately 65% occurring once; the ten biggest clones make up about a quarter. The specimen was blood. The source of these receptors is a man aged 25 to 40 in good health.

This clonotype was seen a few times. This chain links TRBV20-1 with TRBJ2-7, with TRBD1 as a possible D gene (6 bases). The CDR3 contains 14 residues. Per the germline V gene, CDR1 is DFQATT and CDR2 is SNEGSKA (reference sequence). Trimming left V 3 bases short and J 3 bases short, with 15 bases between. The CDR3 reads CSASTPGADYEQYF. CDR3 coding DNA: TGCAGTGCTAGTACCCCAGGGGCGGACTACGAGCAGTACTTC.

The chain recombines TRBV28 with TRBJ1-5; a weak D match, TRBD1 (6 bases). V was trimmed by 4 bases and J by 5 bases, leaving 15 bases between them. The length of the CDR3 is 15 residues. The V gene's germline CDR1 is MDHEN and CDR2 SYDVKM. The CDR3 sequence: CASSSGQTVYQPQHF. CDR3 coding DNA: TGTGCCAGCAGTTCAGGACAGACAGTCTATCAGCCCCAGCATTTT.

This clonotype was recorded a few times. This chain links TRBV5-1 with TRBJ2-5; no definite D call. The V end lost 0 bases, the J end lost 5 bases, and 8 bases lay between the germline ends. This CDR3 region has 13 residues. Germline V gene sequence: CDR1 SGHRS, CDR2 YFSETQ. The CDR3: CASSLALRETQYF. As DNA, the CDR3 is TGCGCCAGCAGCTTGGCTCTCCGGGAGACCCAGTACTTC.

This rearrangement joins TRBV12-3 or TRBV12-4 to TRBJ2-6; 11 bases map to TRBD1. This CDR3 is built from 16 residues. V lost 5 bases to trimming and J lost 4 bases; unmatched junction nucleotides: 4. CDR3 loop: CASSGTGGLGANVLTF. The CDR3 region has the DNA TGTGCCAGCAGTGGGACAGGGGGGCTGGGGGCCAACGTCCTGACTTTC.

The rearrangement uses TRBV18 and TRBJ1-2, with a possible D match to TRBD1 (5 bases). V lost 4 bases and J 6 bases, leaving 21 bases between the germline ends. CDR3 length equals 16 residues. Per germline, CDR1 KGHSH and CDR2 LQKENI. The CDR3 DNA is TGTGCCAGCTCACGTAACACGGAAACCCAGGGAGATGGCTACACCTTC. Its translation is CASSRNTETQGDGYTF.

V is TRBV7-9 and J is TRBJ2-2, with 7 bases aligning to TRBD2. CDR1 and CDR2 (germline): SEHNR, FQNEAQ (reference sequence). V lost 0 bases, J lost 4 bases, and 8 bases stayed unmatched. The CDR3 consists of 17 residues. The CDR3 region has the DNA TGTGCCAGCAGCTTAGCAAGGGCCGGGGGGAGCACCGGGGAGCTGTTTTTT. Its translation: CASSLARAGGSTGELFF.

This rearrangement joins TRBV7-2 to TRBJ2-5; perhaps TRBD1 as D (6 bases). CDR1 SGHTA and CDR2 FQGNSA come from the germline V gene. V was clipped by 4 bases and J by 4 bases, with 7 bases between them. The CDR3 spans 12 residues. The CDR3 sequence: CASSSRGETQYF. The CDR3 DNA sequence: TGTGCCAGCAGCTCCAGGGGAGAGACCCAGTACTTC.

About this clonotype itself: Germline and junction disagree at one end, which may indicate a read error. The chain carries TRBV5-1 and TRBJ2-7; D gene ambiguous. The germline gives CDR1 SGHRS, CDR2 YFSETQ. This CDR3 spans 12 amino acids. The CDR3 protein is CTSRSEGYEQYF. The CDR3 DNA reads as TGCACCAGCCGATCGGAAGGCTACGAGCAGTACTTC.

The genes are TRBV7-2 and TRBJ1-4; 7 bases are a match to TRBD1. CDR3 length: 17 residues. CDR1 and CDR2 (germline): SGHTA, FQGNSA. The V gene end was trimmed by 5 bases and the J gene end by 0 bases; junction bases not matched to a gene: 9. The chain's CDR3 is CASSRRQGTATNEKLFF. The CDR3 nucleotides read TGTGCCAGCAGCCGACGACAGGGAACCGCAACTAATGAAAAACTGTTTTTT.

This clonotype came up a few times. This chain uses TRBV7-2 with TRBJ2-5; the D gene is possibly TRBD1 (6 bases). The V gene lost 5 bases and the J gene lost 5 bases, with 15 bases spanning the gap. This CDR3 is built from 14 residues. The germline gives CDR1 SGHTA, CDR2 FQGNSA. CDR3 coding DNA: TGTGCCAGCAGCCAGGGGATAGCTGGGGAGACCCAGTACTTC. This encodes CASSQGIAGETQYF.